This T cell receptor (beta chain) was profiled in a study of cytomegalovirus exposure and HLA in healthy donors. Background on the study: An earlier analysis found some 100 million unique TCR beta sequences from 200 million or so T cells. Genetic ancestry analysis placed around 76% of the 400 or so donors that were genotyped in the Caucasian-associated cluster.

Study observations and caveats: The authors excluded some V segments, including TRBV6-2 and TRBV6-3, as indistinguishable. CMV serostatus was the only immune exposure information that was available.

PCR used 60 Vbeta primers and 13 Jbeta primers. The data were produced by immunoSEQ multiplex PCR, yet TCRdb's version contains in-frame clones alone and is incomplete. The sample contains over 100,000 clones, about four fifths of which appear only once. The CDR3 has 17 residues. CDR1 WNHNN and CDR2 SYGVQD come from the germline V gene (reference sequence). The V segment lost 11 bases and the J segment 2 bases; nucleotides outside the gene matches: 21. With regard to this clone: Its antigen is not identified.

The sample was PBMCs. The TCR was taken from a woman aged 18-35 years in good health and CMV-seropositive. V and J are TRBV10-1 and TRBJ2-7, with TRBD2 identical over 7 bases. CDR3 DNA sequence: TGCGCCCGCCTCCCGGCGGGGGTCCCCAACGCTCCCTACGAGCAGTACTTC. This translates into CARLPAGVPNAPYEQYF.